One sample yielded the 21 T cell receptor beta chains listed below, sequenced in a study of blood T cell repertoires in COVID-19. This table comes from immunoSEQ multiplex PCR, and its TCRdb copy is limited to in-frame clones, with some not included. The sample has 120,000 or so clones, approximately 80% seen once. Sequenced material: peripheral blood. These receptors were obtained from a woman aged 45-65 years with acute or convalescent COVID-19.

V is TRBV5-5 and J is TRBJ1-1; 9 bases map to TRBD1. Trimming removed 2 bases from V and 10 bases from J; junction bases left unmatched: 12. The CDR3 spans 15 residues. Germline V gene lookup returns CDR1 SGHKS and CDR2 YYEKEE (reference sequence). CDR3 bases: TGTGCCAGCAGCTTATCCGGGACAGGGTCTATGCCAGCTTTCTTT. Protein sequence: CASSLSGTGSMPAFF. The variable domain in full, completed from reference TRBV5-5 and TRBJ1-1, reads DAGVTQSPTHLIKTRGQQVTLRCSPISGHKSVSWYQQVLGQGPQFIFQYYEKEERGRGNFPDRFSARQFPNYSSELNVNALLLGDSALYLCASSLSGTGSMPAFFGQGTRLTVV.

V gene TRBV27 combines with J gene TRBJ2-7; the match to TRBD2 covers 8 bases. Germline CDR1 is MNHEY and CDR2 is SMNVEV (reference sequence). CDR3 length: 16 amino acids. V gave up 5 bases and J gave up 1 base; unmatched junction bases: 10. CDR3 loop: CASSPQGIAGSYEQYF. DNA of the CDR3: TGTGCCAGCAGTCCGCAGGGGATAGCGGGATCCTACGAGCAGTACTTC.

V gene TRBV9 combines with J gene TRBJ1-1; 9 nucleotides agree with TRBD1. Unmatched junction bases numbered 4, after V lost 4 bases and J lost 3 bases. This CDR3 spans 14 amino acids. The V gene's germline CDR1 is SGDLS and CDR2 YYNGEE. CDR3 protein: CASSLRQGDTEAFF. DNA of the CDR3: TGTGCCAGCAGCCTACGACAGGGGGACACTGAAGCTTTCTTT.

With respect to this clone: Other nucleotide sequences from this sample produce the same CDR3. This CDR3 is CASSLQGDGYTF. The CDR3 bases are TGCGCCAGCAGCTTACAGGGTGATGGCTACACCTTC. The chain is built from TRBV5-1 and TRBJ1-2, with D tentatively TRBD1 (6 bases). Germline loops: CDR1 SGHRS, CDR2 YFSETQ. Trimming took off 2 bases at V and 6 bases at J, with 8 bases between the two ends. This CDR3 has 12 residues.

This chain uses TRBV28 with TRBJ2-6, with D perhaps TRBD2 (6 bases). V dropped 6 bases and J dropped 0 bases, with 9 bases sitting between them. This CDR3 is 15 amino acids long. Germline loops: CDR1 MDHEN, CDR2 SYDVKM. The CDR3 sequence: CASRKGLSGANVLTF. The CDR3 DNA reads as TGTGCCAGCAGGAAGGGACTCTCTGGGGCCAACGTCCTGACTTTC.

Comments on this clone: Other DNA sequences of this sample code for an identical CDR3. The CDR3 sequence is CASSVSQNTEAFF. CDR3 sequence (DNA): TGTGCCAGCAGCGTAAGCCAGAACACTGAAGCTTTCTTT. The genes are TRBV9 and TRBJ1-1; D uncertain. The V end was cut by 1 base, the J end by 1 base, with 5 bases between. Germline values: CDR1 SGDLS, CDR2 YYNGEE. The CDR3 has 13 amino acids.

This rearrangement joins TRBV3-1 (or the pseudogene TRBV3-2) to TRBJ1-1; maybe TRBD1 (6 bases). Deletions cut 3 bases from V and 11 bases from J, with 16 bases between. The CDR3 loop spans 13 amino acids. From germline, CDR1 is LGHDT and CDR2 YNNKEL (reference sequence). CDR3 nucleotides: TGTGCCAGCAGCCACTCAACAGGGTCGGAGGCTTTCTTT. This translates into CASSHSTGSEAFF.

This clone showed up just once. The V gene is TRBV12-5, the J gene TRBJ1-2, with 12 bases matching TRBD1. J lost 1 base, V lost 0 bases, and 9 bases had no gene match. There are 19 residues in the CDR3. Looked up from germline, CDR1 is LGHNT and CDR2 is FRNRAP. This CDR3 is CASGLVFEGTGGVNYGYTF. CDR3 coding DNA: TGTGCTAGTGGTTTGGTATTCGAAGGGACAGGGGGCGTTAACTATGGCTACACCTTC. The variable domain in full, completed from reference TRBV12-5 and TRBJ1-2, reads DARVTQTPRHKVTEMGQEVTMRCQPILGHNTVFWYRQTMMQGLELLAYFRNRAPLDDSGMPKDRFSAEMPDATLATLKIQPSEPRDSAVYFCASGLVFEGTGGVNYGYTFGSGTRLTVV.

This chain links TRBV12-3 or TRBV12-4 with TRBJ2-7; a weak D match, TRBD2 (5 bases). This CDR3 has 13 amino acids. Trimming left V 4 bases short and J 7 bases short, with 14 bases between. For the CDR3, the DNA is TGTGCCAGCAGTTCACTGGACGGCGGGGAGCAGTACTTC. It yields the protein CASSSLDGGEQYF.

The chain links TRBV19 to TRBJ2-3; D remains ambiguous. V was cut by 4 bases and J by 2 bases, with 10 bases left in between. Germline lookup yields CDR1 LNHDA and CDR2 SQIVND (reference sequence). The CDR3 has 14 amino acids. The CDR3 DNA reads TGTGCCAGTAGTAAACCCCAGAACACAGATACGCAGTATTTT. Translated: CASSKPQNTDTQYF.

The sample holds one count of this clone. The chain employs TRBV7-9 and TRBJ2-7; D is undetermined. Germline CDR1 SEHNR, CDR2 FQNEAQ (reference sequence). CDR3 length: 15 residues. The V end was cut by 1 base, the J end by 3 bases, with 13 bases between. The CDR3 DNA follows: TGTGCCAGCAGCTTAGGTGGGCTGAACCTCTACGAGCAGTACTTC. Protein sequence: CASSLGGLNLYEQYF. The complete variable domain, with remaining parts taken from reference TRBV7-9 and TRBJ2-7, reads DTGVSQNPRHKITKRGQNVTFRCDPISEHNRLYWYRQTLGQGPEFLTYFQNEAQLEKSRLLSDRFSAERPKGSFSTLEIQRTEQGDSAMYLCASSLGGLNLYEQYFGPGTRLTVT.

This chain uses TRBV28 with TRBJ1-2; 7 positions match TRBD1. J was trimmed by 4 bases and V by 4 bases; bases with no gene match: 9. The CDR3 is made up of 15 amino acids. Germline V gene data show CDR1 as MDHEN and CDR2 as SYDVKM. The CDR3 reads CASSSPGTVFYGYTF. As DNA, the CDR3 is TGTGCCAGCAGTTCCCCCGGGACAGTCTTCTATGGCTACACCTTC.

The rearrangement uses TRBV10-3 and TRBJ1-1; D is unclear. The CDR3 sequence is 15 residues long. The germline V gene encodes CDR1 ENHRY and CDR2 SYGVKD. V was pared by 5 bases and J by 1 base, with 14 bases between. The CDR3 spells CAISKDGGANTEAFF. The DNA of the CDR3 is TGTGCCATCAGTAAAGACGGCGGAGCGAACACTGAAGCTTTCTTT.

The chain couples TRBV9 to TRBJ1-4, with D possibly being TRBD1 (6 bases). The V end lost 1 base, the J end lost 0 bases, and 13 bases lay between the germline ends. The CDR3 length is 17 residues. CDR1 and CDR2 (germline): SGDLS, YYNGEE. CDR3 nucleotide sequence: TGTGCCAGCAGCGTACCCCGACAGGATCCAACTAATGAAAAACTGTTTTTT. As protein: CASSVPRQDPTNEKLFF.

The CDR3 DNA reads as TGTGCCAGCAGCTCAGGGAACCCAGGGGTTAGCTATGGCTACACCTTC. It translates to CASSSGNPGVSYGYTF. The V and J genes are TRBV7-9 and TRBJ1-2, with a possible D match to TRBD1 (6 bases). Between the trimmed V and J ends, which lost 4 bases and 4 bases, there was a span of 19 bases. CDR1 is SEHNR and CDR2 is FQNEAQ in the germline V gene (reference sequence). The CDR3 consists of 16 residues.

J is TRBJ2-1 and V is TRBV7-9; maybe TRBD2 (6 bases). The CDR3 has 12 amino acids. CDR1 is SEHNR and CDR2 is FQNEAQ in the germline V gene (reference sequence). The V end lost 5 bases, the J end lost 15 bases, and 17 bases lay between the germline ends. The CDR3: CASSNRLGLPFF. The CDR3 DNA reads TGTGCCAGCAGCAACCGACTAGGACTACCGTTCTTC.

This clone appeared a few times. The chain recombines TRBV18 with TRBJ2-1; 7 positions match TRBD2. Looked up from germline, CDR1 is KGHSH and CDR2 is LQKENI. V trimming: 3 bases; J trimming: 8 bases; junction bases outside the gene matches: 4. This CDR3 region has 13 residues. As DNA, the CDR3 is TGTGCCAGCTCACCGACTAGCATGCATGAGCAGTTCTTC. Protein: CASSPTSMHEQFF.

The rearrangement uses TRBV12-3 or TRBV12-4 and TRBJ1-1; D is ambiguous. This CDR3 has 12 amino acids. Trimming stripped 2 bases from V and 7 bases from J, with 8 bases between. CDR3 coding DNA: TGTGCCAGCAGTTTATCGGGGAATGAAGCTTTCTTT. It specifies CASSLSGNEAFF.

This clone was found once. V gene TRBV12-5 combines with J gene TRBJ1-2; possible D gene TRBD1, 6 bases. V lost 5 bases, J lost 2 bases, and 15 bases lay in between. The germline CDR1 and CDR2 sequences are LGHNT and FRNRAP. The CDR3 spans 15 residues. As DNA, the CDR3 is TGTGCTAGTGGTCCCCAAGGGGGAAGAAACTATGGCTACACCTTC. This sequence encodes CASGPQGGRNYGYTF.

The table lists this clone with a count of one. The CDR3 region is CASSSADRVEQPQHF. As DNA, the CDR3 is TGTGCCAGCAGTTCCGCAGACAGGGTTGAGCAGCCCCAGCATTTT. The gene calls are TRBV28 and TRBJ1-5; 7 positions agree with TRBD1. Germline CDR1 reads MDHEN; CDR2 reads SYDVKM. CDR3 length: 15 amino acids. Trimming at V came to 4 bases and at J to 7 bases, leaving 10 bases not matched to a gene.

This chain joins TRBV2 and TRBJ2-3; TRBD2 aligns across 13 bases. The CDR3 extends over 18 amino acids. Germline loops: CDR1 SNHLY, CDR2 FYNNEI. Trimming removed 6 bases from V and 5 bases from J; junction bases left unmatched: 14. This CDR3 is CASRMTSGGPDSLDTQYF. Written as DNA, the CDR3 is TGTGCCAGCAGGATGACTAGCGGGGGGCCGGACTCCCTAGATACGCAGTATTTT.